The 28 T cell receptor beta chains below were found in one sample sequenced in a study of graft-versus-host responses after intestinal transplantation. This table comes from immunoSEQ multiplex PCR, and its TCRdb copy is limited to in-frame clones, with some not included. Of tens of thousands of clones listed, about 90% are singletons. Which antigens these TCRs recognize remains unknown. The specimen was unstimulated CD8+ T cells sorted from spleen or lymph node cells, collected before intestinal transplant. Source of these receptors: a human donor who received an intestinal transplant.

The chain links TRBV5-1 to TRBJ2-1, with 8 bases identical to TRBD1. Losses at the gene ends were 4 bases for V and 3 bases for J; bases not matched to a gene: 9. The CDR3 contains 16 residues. Germline-derived CDR1 and CDR2 are SGHRS and YFSETQ. The CDR3 loop is CASSDRDRTIYNEQFF. DNA of the CDR3: TGCGCCAGCAGCGACCGGGACAGGACGATCTACAATGAGCAGTTCTTC.

The chain has TRBV9 and TRBJ1-2; tentatively, D is TRBD1 (5 bases). Trimming cost V 3 bases and J 8 bases, with 14 bases left between them. The CDR3 is made up of 13 amino acids. Germline V gene data show CDR1 as SGDLS and CDR2 as YYNGEE. The CDR3: CASSDGHTRGYTF. CDR3 bases: TGTGCCAGCAGCGATGGACACACTCGCGGCTACACCTTC.

The chain has TRBV7-6 and TRBJ2-1; 8 bases agree with TRBD2. The CDR3 spans 17 residues. V trimming: 3 bases; J trimming: 5 bases; junction bases outside the gene matches: 12. Germline values: CDR1 SGHVS, CDR2 FNYEAQ. CDR3 in DNA: TGTGCCAGCAGCTTGAGGATCCGGGGGGGTCTCGACAATGAGCAGTTCTTC. Encoded protein: CASSLRIRGGLDNEQFF.

This clone was counted a single time. V gene TRBV4-1 combines with J gene TRBJ1-3; a weak D match, TRBD1 (6 bases). Trimming pared 1 base from V and 0 bases from J, leaving 13 bases between. The germline V gene encodes CDR1 MGHRA and CDR2 YSYEKL. The CDR3 has 17 residues. The CDR3 region is CASSQGEGHFSGNTIYF. CDR3 DNA sequence: TGCGCCAGCAGCCAAGGTGAGGGACATTTCTCTGGAAACACCATATATTTT.

This clone was found a few times. V and J are TRBV19 and TRBJ2-2; TRBD2 agrees at 7 bases. CDR1 and CDR2 from the germline V gene are LNHDA and SQIVND (reference sequence). J lost 1 base, V lost 5 bases, and 4 bases had no gene match. The CDR3 length is 15 residues. The CDR3 DNA follows: TGTGCCAGTAGTTGGCTAGCGGAGAACACCGGGGAGCTGTTTTTT. Translating it yields CASSWLAENTGELFF.

V usage is TRBV2 and J usage is TRBJ2-7; no definite D call. Germline V gene lookup returns CDR1 SNHLY and CDR2 FYNNEI. The CDR3 consists of 15 residues. The V end lost 6 bases, the J end lost 3 bases, and 18 bases lay between the germline ends. Written as DNA, the CDR3 is TGTGCCAGCAGAGTCGCATGGGCCTCGAGCTACGAGCAGTACTTC. Its protein is CASRVAWASSYEQYF.

This CDR3 is CASTGNTGELFF. Here the CDR3 DNA reads TGTGCCAGCACAGGGAACACCGGGGAGCTGTTTTTT. V usage is TRBV25-1 and J usage is TRBJ2-2; D is unclear. Trimming took 7 bases from V and 1 from J, leaving 4 bases between them. The CDR3 loop spans 12 amino acids. CDR1 and CDR2 from the germline V gene are MGHDK and SYGVNS.

This chain uses TRBV20-1 with TRBJ1-2; D remains unclear. Trimming removed 3 bases from V and 7 bases from J, with 9 bases in between. CDR3 length: 11 residues. Germline V gene sequence: CDR1 DFQATT, CDR2 SNEGSKA (reference sequence). CDR3 in DNA: TGCAGTGCTAGCCCCACATTTGGCTACACCTTC. Translating it yields CSASPTFGYTF.

This chain links TRBV15 with TRBJ2-7; 11 nucleotides agree with TRBD1. This CDR3 contains 13 residues. V was clipped by 4 bases and J by 5 bases; unmatched bases: 1. Germline V gene data show CDR1 as LNHNV and CDR2 as YYDKDF (reference sequence). The CDR3 coding sequence is TGTGCCACCAGCACGGGACAGGGGGACGAGCAGTACTTC. It translates to CATSTGQGDEQYF.

The CDR3 DNA reads TGTGCCTGGAGGTGCGCCGGGCGGGCGGGCTATGGCTACACCTTC. Its protein product is CAWRCAGRAGYGYTF. V usage is TRBV30 and J usage is TRBJ1-2, with D uncertain. The CDR3 spans 15 residues. In germline, CDR1 is GTSNPN, CDR2 SVGIG (reference sequence). Between the trimmed V and J ends, which lost 3 bases and 4 bases, there was a span of 18 bases. Supplemented by reference TRBV30 and TRBJ1-2, the full variable domain reads SQTIHQWPATLVQPVGSPLSLECTVEGTSNPNLYWYRQAAGRGLQLLFYSVGIGQISSEVPQNLSASRPQDRQFILSSKKLLLSDSGFYLCAWRCAGRAGYGYTFGSGTRLTVV.

This sequence joins TRBV2 and TRBJ2-2; 14 bases match TRBD2. Germline CDR1 SNHLY, CDR2 FYNNEI. J gave up 5 bases and V 10 bases, and 15 bases lay outside the gene matches. This CDR3 region has 18 residues. The CDR3 sequence: CATLGLAGAPSGTGELFF. DNA for the CDR3: TGTGCCACCCTGGGACTAGCGGGGGCCCCGAGTGGAACCGGGGAGCTGTTTTTT.

The chain uses TRBV4-1 and TRBJ2-7, with TRBD2 matching 10 bases. Germline-derived CDR1 and CDR2 are MGHRA and YSYEKL. This CDR3 region has 17 residues. V was clipped by 0 bases and J by 5 bases; unmatched bases: 10. Written as DNA, the CDR3 is TGCGCCAGCAGCCAAGAGCTAGCGGGAGAGGGGTTTAACGAGCAGTACTTC. Protein product: CASSQELAGEGFNEQYF.

V and J are TRBV25-1 and TRBJ2-7, with D tentatively TRBD1 (5 bases). Trimming took 2 bases from V and 7 from J, leaving 21 bases between them. Germline loops: CDR1 MGHDK, CDR2 SYGVNS. This CDR3 contains 16 residues. CDR3 bases: TGTGCCAGCAGTGAAGGAGCAGGGTGGGTTTATGGGGAGCAGTACTTC. Residues: CASSEGAGWVYGEQYF.

The count of this clone is one. This sequence joins TRBV5-1 and TRBJ2-7; the D gene is possibly TRBD1 (6 bases). Trimming removed 4 bases at V and 0 bases at J, with 11 bases between. The CDR3 has 14 residues. The germline gives CDR1 SGHRS, CDR2 YFSETQ. For the CDR3, the DNA is TGCGCCAGCAGCCCGCGACAGGACTCCTACGAGCAGTACTTC. Its protein product is CASSPRQDSYEQYF.

The V call is TRBV5-1, the J call TRBJ2-7, with 11 bases lining up with TRBD1. The CDR3 runs to 16 residues. Germline loops: CDR1 SGHRS, CDR2 YFSETQ. V was clipped by 2 bases and J by 3 bases; unmatched bases: 7. As DNA, the CDR3 is TGCGCCAGCAGCTTAGGGGACAGGGGGATGGTCTACGAGCAGTACTTC. It yields the protein CASSLGDRGMVYEQYF.

This clone is termed medium-sized. This chain uses TRBV4-1 with TRBJ2-1; 15 bases fit TRBD2. Losses at the gene ends were 3 bases for V and 8 bases for J; bases not matched to a gene: 2. CDR3 length: 15 residues. Germline assignment: CDR1 MGHRA and CDR2 YSYEKL. The CDR3 spells CASSHRTSGRDEQFF. The CDR3 region has the DNA TGCGCCAGCAGCCACCGGACTAGCGGGAGGGATGAGCAGTTCTTC.

The V gene is TRBV6-1, the J gene TRBJ2-7; TRBD2 matches at 14 bases. The CDR3 length is 18 residues. The germline gives CDR1 MNHNS, CDR2 SASEGT. After removal of 1 base from V and 0 bases from J, the junction contained 5 bases not matched to a gene. The CDR3 here is CASSEGTSGGSSSYEQYF. DNA for the CDR3: TGTGCCAGCAGTGAAGGGACTAGCGGGGGGTCTAGCTCCTACGAGCAGTACTTC.

This clone was detected once. This sequence joins TRBV27 and TRBJ2-7; 7 bases are shared with TRBD2. In germline, CDR1 is MNHEY, CDR2 SMNVEV (reference sequence). The CDR3 is made up of 13 amino acids. Losses at the gene ends were 3 bases for V and 2 bases for J; bases not matched to a gene: 1. The CDR3 sequence: CASSFGTTYEQYF. DNA for the CDR3: TGTGCCAGCAGTTTCGGGACTACCTACGAGCAGTACTTC.

The chain links TRBV28 to TRBJ1-4, with TRBD1 identical over 7 bases. The CDR3 runs to 15 residues. CDR1 MDHEN and CDR2 SYDVKM come from the germline V gene. The V and J ends lost 6 bases and 8 bases, in that order; junction bases with no gene match: 12. The CDR3 loop reads CASSPGTDYREKLFF. The CDR3 DNA sequence: TGTGCCAGCAGCCCCGGGACAGATTATAGGGAAAAACTGTTTTTT.

The chain combines TRBV7-6 with TRBJ2-5; D not resolved. V was clipped by 4 bases and J by 5 bases, with 11 bases between them. CDR1 and CDR2 (germline): SGHVS, FNYEAQ. There are 13 residues in the CDR3. CDR3 in amino acids: CASSSPPRETQYF. The CDR3 DNA sequence: TGTGCCAGCAGCTCCCCCCCTCGGGAGACCCAGTACTTC.

This chain links TRBV25-1 with TRBJ1-6, with TRBD1 as a possible D gene (6 bases). The CDR3 is made up of 15 amino acids. In germline, CDR1 is MGHDK, CDR2 SYGVNS. Deletions cut 7 bases from V and 7 bases from J, with 17 bases between. The DNA for the CDR3 is TGTGCCAGCACCAAAGGGGGGGGTTGGAATTCACCCCTCCACTTT. Translation gives CASTKGGGWNSPLHF.

This sequence joins TRBV4-1 and TRBJ2-1; maybe TRBD2 (5 bases). Germline assignment: CDR1 MGHRA and CDR2 YSYEKL. The CDR3 covers 16 residues. The V end was cut by 1 base, the J end by 8 bases, with 18 bases between. The CDR3 DNA is TGCGCCAGCAGCCAAGCTGAGGGTTTCGGAATTGATGAGCAGTTCTTC. It encodes CASSQAEGFGIDEQFF.

A remark on this clone: This specimen includes other DNA sequences encoding the same CDR3. V is TRBV9 and J is TRBJ2-5; D might be TRBD2 (6 bases). In germline, CDR1 is SGDLS, CDR2 YYNGEE. The CDR3 totals 13 residues. Trimming took 0 bases from V and 4 from J, leaving 7 bases between them. The CDR3 reads CASSVDGGETQYF. In DNA form, the CDR3 reads TGTGCCAGCAGCGTAGACGGGGGAGAGACCCAGTACTTC. The variable domain in full, completed from reference TRBV9 and TRBJ2-5, reads DSGVTQTPKHLITATGQRVTLRCSPRSGDLSVYWYQQSLDQGLQFLIQYYNGEERAKGNILERFSAQQFPDLHSELNLSSLELGDSALYFCASSVDGGETQYFGPGTRLLVL.

This clone has a single count. The chain joins TRBV11-3 to TRBJ1-5; D gene uncertain. This CDR3 has 15 amino acids. Germline CDR1 is SGHNT and CDR2 is YENEEA. Trimming left V 8 bases short and J 0 bases short, with 14 bases between. CDR3 bases: TGTGCCAGCCAGAAAGTTCCTTATAGCAATCAGCCCCAGCATTTT. Residues: CASQKVPYSNQPQHF.

The chain links TRBV5-1 to TRBJ2-1; D may be TRBD1 (5 bases). The V gene's germline CDR1 is SGHRS and CDR2 YFSETQ. V shed 2 bases and J shed 7 bases, with 7 bases lying between them. This CDR3 has 12 amino acids. The CDR3 nucleotides read TGCGCCAGCAGCTTCAGGGCTAATGAGCAGTTCTTC. Its protein product is CASSFRANEQFF.

This CDR3 reads CASSPRQPITDTQYF. The CDR3 region has the DNA TGCGCCAGCAGCCCCCGACAGCCCATCACAGATACGCAGTATTTT. The V and J genes are TRBV5-1 and TRBJ2-3; possibly TRBD1 for D (5 bases). Germline assignment: CDR1 SGHRS and CDR2 YFSETQ. CDR3 size: 15 residues. Trimming shortened V by 4 bases and J by 2 bases, and 14 bases separated the two germline ends. The variable domain in full, with the rest retrieved from reference TRBV5-1 and TRBJ2-3, is KAGVTQTPRYLIKTRGQQVTLSCSPISGHRSVSWYQQTPGQGLQFLFEYFSETQRNKGNFPGRFSGRQFSNSRSEMNVSTLELGDSALYLCASSPRQPITDTQYFGPGTRLTVL.

This clone has just one count. The rearrangement uses TRBV4-1 and TRBJ2-5, with D hard to call. Germline CDR1 MGHRA, CDR2 YSYEKL. CDR3 size: 13 residues. V was cut by 0 bases and J by 3 bases, with 5 bases left in between. The CDR3 reads CASSQEGEETQYF. DNA of the CDR3: TGCGCCAGCAGCCAAGAGGGCGAAGAGACCCAGTACTTC.

The rearrangement uses TRBV2 and TRBJ1-2; TRBD1 is a possible D gene (5 bases). This CDR3 spans 13 amino acids. The germline CDR1 and CDR2 sequences are SNHLY and FYNNEI. Deletions cut 9 bases from V and 8 bases from J, with 19 bases between. The CDR3 region is CASAGDSGGGYTF. The CDR3 bases are TGTGCCAGTGCAGGAGACTCCGGGGGGGGCTACACCTTC.